This TCR beta chain was observed in a study of blood T cell repertoires in COVID-19. In the study overall: The United States, Italy and Spain were the sources of the acute and convalescent COVID-19 samples. The analysed material was cDNA or gDNA that came from T cells, B-cell-depleted T cells, or PBMCs.

Methods used by the authors: Quantification of nucleated cells was approximated via reference gene primer amplification. Sequencing used immunoSEQ multiplex PCR; TCRdb keeps in-frame clones, though not all of them. The V and J calls and clone size were taken over from that table, and D and trimming were inferred from the DNA. The sample holds around 380,000 clones, 81% seen once. This sequence originates from a human donor with acute or convalescent COVID-19. The donor label of this sample is uncertain. The source material was peripheral blood.

The CDR3, as DNA: TGTGCCAGCAGCCTACAGTCCCAGGGGGCTGGGGCCAACGTCCTGACTTTC. Translation gives CASSLQSQGAGANVLTF. The rearrangement links TRBV7-6 to TRBJ2-6; 7 bases align to TRBD1. This CDR3 contains 17 residues. Germline V gene sequence: CDR1 SGHVS, CDR2 FNYEAQ. The trim removed 5 bases at V and 2 bases at J, leaving 9 bases unmatched.